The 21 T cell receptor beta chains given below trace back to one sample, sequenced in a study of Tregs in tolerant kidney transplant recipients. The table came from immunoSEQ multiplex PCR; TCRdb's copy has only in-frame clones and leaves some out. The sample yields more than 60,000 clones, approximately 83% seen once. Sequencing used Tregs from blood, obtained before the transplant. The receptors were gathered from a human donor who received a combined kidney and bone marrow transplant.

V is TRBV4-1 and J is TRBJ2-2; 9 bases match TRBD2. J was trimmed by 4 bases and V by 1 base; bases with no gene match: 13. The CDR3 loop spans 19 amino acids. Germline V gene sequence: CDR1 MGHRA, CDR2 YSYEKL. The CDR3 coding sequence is TGCGCCAGCAGCCAAGGGAGGATTGGCGGGAGGGCGGGCACCGGGGAGCTGTTTTTT. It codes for CASSQGRIGGRAGTGELFF.

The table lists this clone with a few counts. CDR3: CATSIGGGQLRDTQYF. The CDR3 DNA is TGTGCCACCAGCATAGGGGGGGGACAGCTGCGCGATACGCAGTATTTT. The V and J genes are TRBV15 and TRBJ2-3; TRBD1 or TRBD2 may be the D gene (7 bases each). Per germline, CDR1 LNHNV and CDR2 YYDKDF (reference sequence). The CDR3 covers 16 residues. V was clipped by 4 bases and J by 6 bases, with 20 bases between them.

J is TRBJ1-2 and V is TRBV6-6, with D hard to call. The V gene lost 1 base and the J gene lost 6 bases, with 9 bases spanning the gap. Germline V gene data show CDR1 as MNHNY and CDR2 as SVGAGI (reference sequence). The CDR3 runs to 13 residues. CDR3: CASSYYSGDGYTF. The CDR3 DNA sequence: TGTGCCAGCAGTTACTATTCCGGGGATGGCTACACCTTC.

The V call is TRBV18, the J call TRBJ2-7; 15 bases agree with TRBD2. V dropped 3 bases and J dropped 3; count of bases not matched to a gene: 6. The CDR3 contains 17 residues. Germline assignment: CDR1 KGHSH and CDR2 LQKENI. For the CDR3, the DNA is TGTGCCAGCTCACCGTCTTCGGGACTAGCGGGAGGCTACGAGCAGTACTTC. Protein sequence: CASSPSSGLAGGYEQYF.

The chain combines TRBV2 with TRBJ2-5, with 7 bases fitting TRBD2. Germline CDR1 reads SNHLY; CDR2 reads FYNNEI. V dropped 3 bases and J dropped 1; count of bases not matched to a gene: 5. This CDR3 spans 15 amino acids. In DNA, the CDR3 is TGTGCCAGCAGTGATGCGGGGGTCACCCAAGAGACCCAGTACTTC. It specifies CASSDAGVTQETQYF.

The CDR3 nucleotides are TGTGCCAGCAGCGCCTCCCTAGCGGGGGGGGACAATGAGCAGTTCTTC. Translation: CASSASLAGGDNEQFF. This sequence joins TRBV9 and TRBJ2-1; 12 nucleotides align to TRBD2. Germline CDR1 SGDLS, CDR2 YYNGEE. V lost 3 bases, J lost 5 bases, and 6 bases stayed unmatched. This CDR3 comprises 16 residues.

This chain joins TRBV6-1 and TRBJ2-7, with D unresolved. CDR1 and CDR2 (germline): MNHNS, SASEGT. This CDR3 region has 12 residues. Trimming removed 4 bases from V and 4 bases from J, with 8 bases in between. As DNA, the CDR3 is TGTGCCAGCAGTGGAAACAGTTACGAGCAGTACTTC. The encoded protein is CASSGNSYEQYF.

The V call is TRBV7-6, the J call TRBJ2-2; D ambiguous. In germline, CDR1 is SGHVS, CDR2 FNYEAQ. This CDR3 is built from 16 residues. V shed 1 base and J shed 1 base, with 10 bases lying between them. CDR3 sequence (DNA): TGTGCCAGCAGCTTAGGGTCTAGGATGAACACCGGGGAGCTGTTTTTT. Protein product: CASSLGSRMNTGELFF.

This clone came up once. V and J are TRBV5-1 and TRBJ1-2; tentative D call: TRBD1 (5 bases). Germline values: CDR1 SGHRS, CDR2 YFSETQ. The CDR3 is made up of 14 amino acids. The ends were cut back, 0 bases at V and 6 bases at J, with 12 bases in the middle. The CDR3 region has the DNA TGCGCCAGCAGCTTGGAGTTAGGGGCGGATGGCTACACCTTC. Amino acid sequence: CASSLELGADGYTF.

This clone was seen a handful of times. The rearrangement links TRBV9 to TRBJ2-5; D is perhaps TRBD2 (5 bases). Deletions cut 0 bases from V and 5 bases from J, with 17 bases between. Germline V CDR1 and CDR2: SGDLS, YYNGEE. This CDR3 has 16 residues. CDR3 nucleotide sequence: TGTGCCAGCAGCGTAGACGCCCCCGGGGTGTCGGAGACCCAGTACTTC. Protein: CASSVDAPGVSETQYF.

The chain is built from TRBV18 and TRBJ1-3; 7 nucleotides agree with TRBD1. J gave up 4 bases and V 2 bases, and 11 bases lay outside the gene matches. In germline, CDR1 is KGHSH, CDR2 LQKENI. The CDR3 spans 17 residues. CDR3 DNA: TGTGCCAGCTCACCAGAAGGCAGGGGGGTCGGCGGAAACACCATATATTTT. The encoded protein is CASSPEGRGVGGNTIYF.

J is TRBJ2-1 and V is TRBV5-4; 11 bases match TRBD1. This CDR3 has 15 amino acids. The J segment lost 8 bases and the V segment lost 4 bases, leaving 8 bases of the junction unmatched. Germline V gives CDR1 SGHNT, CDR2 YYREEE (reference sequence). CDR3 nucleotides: TGTGCCAGCAGCCGGGACAGGGGGAACCGGGATGAGCAGTTCTTC. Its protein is CASSRDRGNRDEQFF.

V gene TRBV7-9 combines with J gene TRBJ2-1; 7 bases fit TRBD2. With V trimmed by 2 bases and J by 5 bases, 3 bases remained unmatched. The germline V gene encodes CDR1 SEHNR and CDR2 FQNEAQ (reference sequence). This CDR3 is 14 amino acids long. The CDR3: CASSLSAGDNEQFF. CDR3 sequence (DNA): TGTGCCAGCAGCTTATCGGCGGGAGACAATGAGCAGTTCTTC. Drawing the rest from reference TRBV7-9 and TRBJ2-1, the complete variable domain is DTGVSQNPRHKITKRGQNVTFRCDPISEHNRLYWYRQTLGQGPEFLTYFQNEAQLEKSRLLSDRFSAERPKGSFSTLEIQRTEQGDSAMYLCASSLSAGDNEQFFGPGTRLTVL.

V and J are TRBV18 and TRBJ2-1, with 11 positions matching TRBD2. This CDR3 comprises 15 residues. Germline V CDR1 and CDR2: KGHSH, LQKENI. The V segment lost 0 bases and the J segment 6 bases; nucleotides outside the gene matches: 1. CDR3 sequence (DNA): TGTGCCAGCTCACCACCAGGACTAGCGGGCAATGAGCAGTTCTTC. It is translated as CASSPPGLAGNEQFF.

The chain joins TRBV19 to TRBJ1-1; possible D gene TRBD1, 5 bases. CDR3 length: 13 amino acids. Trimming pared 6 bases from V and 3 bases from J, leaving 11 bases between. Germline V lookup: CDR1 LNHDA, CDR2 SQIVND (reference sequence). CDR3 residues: CASSLRGYTEAFF. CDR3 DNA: TGTGCCAGTAGCCTAAGGGGTTACACTGAAGCTTTCTTT. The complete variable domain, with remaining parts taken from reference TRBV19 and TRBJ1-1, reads DGGITQSPKYLFRKEGQNVTLSCEQNLNHDAMYWYRQDPGQGLRLIYYSQIVNDFQKGDIAEGYSVSREKKESFPLTVTSAQKNPTAFYLCASSLRGYTEAFFGQGTRLTVV.

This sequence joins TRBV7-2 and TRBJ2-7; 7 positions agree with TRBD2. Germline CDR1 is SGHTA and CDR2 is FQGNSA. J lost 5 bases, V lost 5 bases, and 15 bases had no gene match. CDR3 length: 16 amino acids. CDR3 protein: CASSPVSGAGVNEQYF. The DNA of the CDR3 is TGTGCCAGCAGCCCCGTTAGTGGGGCGGGAGTGAACGAGCAGTACTTC. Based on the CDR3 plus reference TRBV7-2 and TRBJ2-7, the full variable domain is GAGVSQSPSNKVTEKGKDVELRCDPISGHTALYWYRQSLGQGLEFLIYFQGNSAPDKSGLPSDRFSAERTGGSVSTLTIQRTQQEDSAVYLCASSPVSGAGVNEQYFGPGTRLTVT.

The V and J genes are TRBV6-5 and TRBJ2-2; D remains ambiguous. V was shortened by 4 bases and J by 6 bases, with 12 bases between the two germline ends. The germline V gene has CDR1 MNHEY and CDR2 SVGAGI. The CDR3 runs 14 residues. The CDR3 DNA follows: TGTGCCAGCAGTTCGGATTTATCATCCGGGGAGCTGTTTTTT. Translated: CASSSDLSSGELFF.

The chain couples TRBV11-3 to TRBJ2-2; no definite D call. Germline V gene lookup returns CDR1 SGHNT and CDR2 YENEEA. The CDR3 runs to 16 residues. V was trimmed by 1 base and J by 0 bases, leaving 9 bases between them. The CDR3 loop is CASSLGSSANTGELFF. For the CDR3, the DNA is TGTGCCAGCAGCTTAGGGTCGTCAGCGAACACCGGGGAGCTGTTTTTT. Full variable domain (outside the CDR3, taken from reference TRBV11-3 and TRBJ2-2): EAGVVQSPRYKIIEKKQPVAFWCNPISGHNTLYWYLQNLGQGPELLIRYENEEAVDDSQLPKDRFSAERLKGVDSTLKIQPAELGDSAVYLCASSLGSSANTGELFFGEGSRLTVL.

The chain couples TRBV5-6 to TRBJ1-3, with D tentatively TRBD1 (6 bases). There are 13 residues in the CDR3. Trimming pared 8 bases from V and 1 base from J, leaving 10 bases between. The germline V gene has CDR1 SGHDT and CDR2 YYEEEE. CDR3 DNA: TGTGCCAGTGCAGGGGTTTCTGGAAACACCATATATTTT. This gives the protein CASAGVSGNTIYF.

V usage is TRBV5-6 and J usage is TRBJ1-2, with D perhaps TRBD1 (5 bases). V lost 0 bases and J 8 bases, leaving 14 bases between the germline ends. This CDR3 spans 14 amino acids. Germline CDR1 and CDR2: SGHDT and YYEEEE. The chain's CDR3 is CASSLVGTNRGYTF. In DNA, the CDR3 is TGTGCCAGCAGCTTGGTAGGGACGAATCGAGGCTACACCTTC.

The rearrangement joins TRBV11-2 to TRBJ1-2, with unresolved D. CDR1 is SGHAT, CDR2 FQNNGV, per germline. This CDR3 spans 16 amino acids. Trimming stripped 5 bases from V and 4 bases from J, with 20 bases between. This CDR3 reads CASSPTAGPLSYGYTF. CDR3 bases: TGTGCCAGCAGCCCCACCGCCGGACCTCTATCCTATGGCTACACCTTC. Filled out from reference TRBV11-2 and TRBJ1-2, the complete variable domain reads EAGVAQSPRYKIIEKRQSVAFWCNPISGHATLYWYQQILGQGPKLLIQFQNNGVVDDSQLPKDRFSAERLKGVDSTLKIQPAKLEDSAVYLCASSPTAGPLSYGYTFGSGTRLTVV.